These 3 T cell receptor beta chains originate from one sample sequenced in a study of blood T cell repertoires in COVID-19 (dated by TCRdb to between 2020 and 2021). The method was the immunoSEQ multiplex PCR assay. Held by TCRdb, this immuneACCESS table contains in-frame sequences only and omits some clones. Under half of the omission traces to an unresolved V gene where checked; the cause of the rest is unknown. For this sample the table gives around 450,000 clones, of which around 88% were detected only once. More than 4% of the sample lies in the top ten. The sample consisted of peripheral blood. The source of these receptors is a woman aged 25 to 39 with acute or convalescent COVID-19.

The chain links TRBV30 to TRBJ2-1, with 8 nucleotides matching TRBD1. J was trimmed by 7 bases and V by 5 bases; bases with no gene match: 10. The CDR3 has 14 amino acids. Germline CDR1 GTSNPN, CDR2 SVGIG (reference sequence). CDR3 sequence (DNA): TGTGCCTGGGGGGAGGACAGGGCGGGTAATGAGCAGTTCTTC. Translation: CAWGEDRAGNEQFF.

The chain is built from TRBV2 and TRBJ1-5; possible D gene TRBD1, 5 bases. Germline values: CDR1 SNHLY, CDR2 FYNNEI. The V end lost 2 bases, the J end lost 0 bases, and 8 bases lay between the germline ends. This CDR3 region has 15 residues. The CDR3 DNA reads TGTGCCAGCAGTGAATTTCAGGGTAGCAATCAGCCCCAGCATTTT. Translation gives CASSEFQGSNQPQHF.

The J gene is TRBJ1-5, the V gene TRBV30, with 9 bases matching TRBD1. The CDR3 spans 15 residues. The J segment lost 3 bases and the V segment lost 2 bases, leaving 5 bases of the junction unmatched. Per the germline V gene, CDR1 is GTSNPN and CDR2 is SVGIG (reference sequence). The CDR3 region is CAWSKDRGNNQPQHF. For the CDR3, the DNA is TGTGCCTGGAGTAAAGACAGGGGGAACAATCAGCCCCAGCATTTT.